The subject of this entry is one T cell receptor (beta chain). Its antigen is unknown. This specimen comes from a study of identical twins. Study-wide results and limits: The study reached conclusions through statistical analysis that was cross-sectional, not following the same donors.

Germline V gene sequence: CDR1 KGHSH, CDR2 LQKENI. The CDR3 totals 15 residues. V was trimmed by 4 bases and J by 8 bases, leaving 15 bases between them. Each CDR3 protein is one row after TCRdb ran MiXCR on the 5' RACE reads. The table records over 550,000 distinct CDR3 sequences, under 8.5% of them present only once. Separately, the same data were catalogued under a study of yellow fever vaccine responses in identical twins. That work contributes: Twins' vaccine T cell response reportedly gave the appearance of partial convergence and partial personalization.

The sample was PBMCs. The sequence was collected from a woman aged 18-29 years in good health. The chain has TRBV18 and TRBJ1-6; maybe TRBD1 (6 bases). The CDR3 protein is CASSRGPSEDSPLHF. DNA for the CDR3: TGTGCCAGCTCACGGGGGCCGTCCGAGGATTCACCCCTCCACTTT.